This is a list of T cell receptor beta chains from one sample in a study of cytomegalovirus exposure and HLA in healthy donors. Sequencing was performed with immunoSEQ multiplex PCR; in TCRdb, only in-frame clones are kept and a portion is missing. Among about 170,000 clones listed, about 80% were seen once. The sequenced material came from PBMCs. The receptors stem from a woman in her forties or fifties in good health and CMV-seropositive. Each CDR3 is given with its conserved first and last residue. Fields, in order: clone size, D gene, J gene, V gene, CDR3 length, CDR3 protein, CDR3 DNA. The D gene is left open where the match is weak. Expanded clones are given a class, and other clones once, few, many or no size at all.

clone size: .; D gene: TRBD1; J gene: TRBJ1-5; V gene: TRBV10-3; CDR3 length: 16; CDR3 protein: CAISEFGTGYDQPQHF; CDR3 DNA: TGTGCCATCAGTGAGTTCGGGACAGGGTATGATCAGCCCCAGCATTTT
clone size: .; D gene: TRBD1; J gene: TRBJ1-2; V gene: TRBV11-2; CDR3 length: 19; CDR3 protein: CASSPRPGQGNRINYGYTF; CDR3 DNA: TGTGCCAGCAGCCCAAGGCCGGGACAGGGGAACCGAATCAACTATGGCTACACCTTC
clone size: .; D gene: .; J gene: TRBJ1-1; V gene: TRBV5-4; CDR3 length: 14; CDR3 protein: CASSLDITGTEAFF; CDR3 DNA: TGTGCCAGCAGCTTGGATATAACGGGCACTGAAGCTTTCTTT
clone size: few; D gene: .; J gene: TRBJ1-1; V gene: TRBV5-4; CDR3 length: 13; CDR3 protein: CASSWGHNIEAFF; CDR3 DNA: TGTGCCAGCAGCTGGGGACATAACATTGAAGCTTTCTTT
clone size: .; D gene: .; J gene: TRBJ2-6; V gene: TRBV11-2; CDR3 length: 15; CDR3 protein: CASSPDSLGANVLTF; CDR3 DNA: TGTGCCAGCAGCCCAGACAGCCTCGGGGCCAACGTCCTGACTTTC
clone size: few; D gene: .; J gene: TRBJ2-7; V gene: TRBV18; CDR3 length: 14; CDR3 protein: CASSPVTQYYEQYF; CDR3 DNA: TGTGCCAGCTCACCAGTCACGCAGTACTACGAGCAGTACTTC
clone size: .; D gene: .; J gene: TRBJ1-1; V gene: TRBV15; CDR3 length: 14; CDR3 protein: CATSRPGKNTEAFF; CDR3 DNA: TGTGCCACCAGCAGACCCGGTAAGAACACTGAAGCTTTCTTT
clone size: .; D gene: .; J gene: TRBJ1-2; V gene: TRBV7-9; CDR3 length: 13; CDR3 protein: CASSLTGSYGYTF; CDR3 DNA: TGTGCCAGCAGCTTAACAGGGAGCTATGGCTACACCTTC
clone size: .; D gene: .; J gene: TRBJ1-1; V gene: TRBV11-2; CDR3 length: 14; CDR3 protein: CASSLFTGNTEAFF; CDR3 DNA: TGTGCCAGCAGCTTATTCACAGGGAACACTGAAGCTTTCTTT
clone size: .; D gene: TRBD2; J gene: TRBJ2-5; V gene: TRBV5-1; CDR3 length: 15; CDR3 protein: CASSERGGYQETQYF; CDR3 DNA: TGCGCCAGCAGCGAGCGGGGGGGGTACCAAGAGACCCAGTACTTC
clone size: .; D gene: TRBD1; J gene: TRBJ1-1; V gene: TRBV7-2; CDR3 length: 15; CDR3 protein: CASSPRTGPGTEAFF; CDR3 DNA: TGTGCCAGCAGCCCAAGGACAGGGCCAGGAACTGAAGCTTTCTTT
clone size: .; D gene: TRBD1; J gene: TRBJ1-4; V gene: TRBV19; CDR3 length: 14; CDR3 protein: CASIRGQGDEKLFF; CDR3 DNA: TGTGCCAGTATCCGGGGACAGGGGGATGAAAAACTGTTTTTT
clone size: .; D gene: TRBD1; J gene: TRBJ1-1; V gene: TRBV7-2; CDR3 length: 17; CDR3 protein: CASSLKSPGTGDTEAFF; CDR3 DNA: TGTGCCAGCAGCCTCAAATCCCCCGGGACAGGGGACACTGAAGCTTTCTTT
clone size: few; D gene: TRBD1; J gene: TRBJ2-2; V gene: TRBV5-4; CDR3 length: 15; CDR3 protein: CASSLTGTGTGELFF; CDR3 DNA: TGTGCCAGCAGCCTAACCGGGACAGGGACCGGGGAGCTGTTTTTT
clone size: .; D gene: TRBD1; J gene: TRBJ1-2; V gene: TRBV7-9; CDR3 length: 15; CDR3 protein: CASSPGTALGYGYTF; CDR3 DNA: TGTGCCAGCAGCCCTGGGACAGCTCTAGGCTATGGCTACACCTTC
clone size: .; D gene: TRBD1; J gene: TRBJ1-5; V gene: TRBV2; CDR3 length: 15; CDR3 protein: CASRLEGQANQPQHF; CDR3 DNA: TGTGCCAGCAGGCTCGAGGGACAGGCAAATCAGCCCCAGCATTTT
clone size: .; D gene: .; J gene: TRBJ1-3; V gene: TRBV2; CDR3 length: 13; CDR3 protein: CASNFAAGNTIYF; CDR3 DNA: TGTGCCAGCAACTTCGCCGCGGGAAACACCATATATTTT
clone size: .; D gene: .; J gene: TRBJ2-6; V gene: TRBV5-4; CDR3 length: 18; CDR3 protein: CASSRRGGSGSGANVLTF; CDR3 DNA: TGTGCCAGCAGCAGGAGGGGGGGCTCGGGCTCTGGGGCCAACGTCCTGACTTTC
clone size: .; D gene: TRBD1; J gene: TRBJ1-2; V gene: TRBV19; CDR3 length: 15; CDR3 protein: CASSVRDSHPYGYTF; CDR3 DNA: TGTGCCAGTAGTGTCCGGGACAGCCACCCGTATGGCTACACCTTC
clone size: .; D gene: .; J gene: TRBJ2-5; V gene: TRBV6-5; CDR3 length: 13; CDR3 protein: CASSYRPGETQYF; CDR3 DNA: TGTGCCAGCAGTTATCGCCCAGGAGAGACCCAGTACTTC
clone size: once; D gene: TRBD1; J gene: TRBJ2-7; V gene: TRBV11-2; CDR3 length: 15; CDR3 protein: CASSSWDRGSYEQYF; CDR3 DNA: TGTGCCAGCAGCTCCTGGGACAGGGGTTCCTACGAGCAGTACTTC
clone size: .; D gene: TRBD1; J gene: TRBJ1-1; V gene: TRBV7-9; CDR3 length: 15; CDR3 protein: CSSSFYRTGGTEAFF; CDR3 DNA: TGTTCCAGCAGCTTCTATCGGACAGGGGGAACTGAAGCTTTCTTT
clone size: .; D gene: .; J gene: TRBJ1-2; V gene: TRBV28; CDR3 length: 14; CDR3 protein: CASSESGWERGYTF; CDR3 DNA: TGTGCCAGCAGTGAGTCCGGCTGGGAGCGGGGCTACACCTTC
clone size: .; D gene: TRBD1; J gene: TRBJ2-1; V gene: TRBV6-1; CDR3 length: 16; CDR3 protein: CASSGGQGKSYNEQFF; CDR3 DNA: TGTGCCAGCAGTGGGGGACAGGGGAAATCCTACAATGAGCAGTTCTTC
clone size: .; D gene: TRBD1; J gene: TRBJ1-2; V gene: TRBV5-6; CDR3 length: 15; CDR3 protein: CASSLAGTDRYGYTF; CDR3 DNA: TGTGCCAGCAGCTTGGCAGGGACAGACCGTTATGGCTACACCTTC
clone size: .; D gene: TRBD2; J gene: TRBJ2-7; V gene: TRBV27; CDR3 length: 14; CDR3 protein: CASSFRGDSYEQYF; CDR3 DNA: TGTGCCAGCAGTTTCCGGGGGGATTCCTACGAGCAGTACTTC
clone size: .; D gene: .; J gene: TRBJ2-1; V gene: TRBV21-1; CDR3 length: 19; CDR3 protein: CASSCPYVPRDRPVGEQFF; CDR3 DNA: TGTGCCAGCAGCTGCCCTTATGTCCCGAGGGACAGACCAGTGGGTGAGCAGTTCTTC
clone size: .; D gene: .; J gene: TRBJ2-1; V gene: TRBV28; CDR3 length: 13; CDR3 protein: CASSFGLANEQFF; CDR3 DNA: TGTGCCAGCAGTTTCGGACTTGCCAATGAGCAGTTCTTC
clone size: .; D gene: .; J gene: TRBJ1-2; V gene: TRBV29-1; CDR3 length: 13; CDR3 protein: CSVPWALPDGYTF; CDR3 DNA: TGCAGCGTCCCCTGGGCCCTACCCGATGGCTACACCTTC
clone size: .; D gene: .; J gene: TRBJ2-6; V gene: TRBV15; CDR3 length: 16; CDR3 protein: CATSRDVSSGANVLTF; CDR3 DNA: TGTGCCACCAGCAGAGACGTGAGCTCTGGGGCCAACGTCCTGACTTTC
clone size: .; D gene: TRBD1; J gene: TRBJ2-1; V gene: TRBV6-4; CDR3 length: 15; CDR3 protein: CASSEGQGPNNEQFF; CDR3 DNA: TGTGCCAGCAGTGAAGGACAGGGACCGAACAATGAGCAGTTCTTC
clone size: few; D gene: TRBD1; J gene: TRBJ2-5; V gene: TRBV7-9; CDR3 length: 14; CDR3 protein: CASSTGQGEETQYF; CDR3 DNA: TGTGCCAGCAGCACTGGACAGGGCGAAGAGACCCAGTACTTC
clone size: few; D gene: .; J gene: TRBJ1-4; V gene: TRBV6-5; CDR3 length: 15; CDR3 protein: CASSYQVTTHEKLFF; CDR3 DNA: TGTGCCAGCAGTTACCAGGTCACAACCCATGAAAAACTGTTTTTT
clone size: .; D gene: .; J gene: TRBJ1-5; V gene: TRBV7-3; CDR3 length: 14; CDR3 protein: CASSLTAGSQPQHF; CDR3 DNA: TGTGCCAGCAGCTTAACGGCAGGTTCTCAGCCCCAGCATTTT
clone size: .; D gene: .; J gene: TRBJ1-1; V gene: TRBV6-5; CDR3 length: 14; CDR3 protein: CASSYSGGGHEAFF; CDR3 DNA: TGTGCCAGCAGTTACTCGGGAGGAGGCCATGAAGCTTTCTTT
clone size: .; D gene: TRBD1; J gene: TRBJ2-7; V gene: TRBV18; CDR3 length: 14; CDR3 protein: CASSPTGDLYEQYF; CDR3 DNA: TGTGCCAGCTCACCGACAGGGGACCTCTACGAGCAGTACTTC
clone size: .; D gene: .; J gene: TRBJ2-7; V gene: TRBV7-3; CDR3 length: 13; CDR3 protein: CASSPPGSYEQYF; CDR3 DNA: TGTGCCAGCAGCCCCCCAGGGTCCTACGAGCAGTACTTC
clone size: few; D gene: .; J gene: TRBJ1-3; V gene: TRBV6-4; CDR3 length: 14; CDR3 protein: CASSEAGDGNTIYF; CDR3 DNA: TGTGCCAGCAGTGAGGCCGGGGATGGAAACACCATATATTTT
clone size: .; D gene: TRBD1; J gene: TRBJ1-5; V gene: TRBV11-3; CDR3 length: 19; CDR3 protein: CASLLPRTGVHFSNQPQHF; CDR3 DNA: TGTGCCAGCCTCCTCCCCAGGACAGGCGTACATTTTAGCAATCAGCCCCAGCATTTT
clone size: .; D gene: TRBD2; J gene: TRBJ2-2; V gene: TRBV5-1; CDR3 length: 16; CDR3 protein: CASSPTLLAATGELFF; CDR3 DNA: TGCGCCAGCAGTCCTACCCTTCTAGCGGCCACCGGGGAGCTGTTTTTT
clone size: .; D gene: .; J gene: TRBJ2-2; V gene: TRBV4-2; CDR3 length: 14; CDR3 protein: CASSRPSDTGELFF; CDR3 DNA: TGTGCCAGCAGCCGCCCATCAGACACCGGGGAGCTGTTTTTT
clone size: .; D gene: TRBD1; J gene: TRBJ1-5; V gene: TRBV19; CDR3 length: 17; CDR3 protein: CASSMDRVAYSNQPQHF; CDR3 DNA: TGTGCCAGTAGTATGGACAGGGTGGCGTATAGCAATCAGCCCCAGCATTTT
clone size: .; D gene: .; J gene: TRBJ1-6; V gene: TRBV7-3; CDR3 length: 14; CDR3 protein: CASSLQGRDSPLHF; CDR3 DNA: TGTGCCAGCAGCTTACAGGGGAGGGATTCACCCCTCCACTTT
clone size: .; D gene: .; J gene: TRBJ1-1; V gene: TRBV5-1; CDR3 length: 14; CDR3 protein: CASSLAEWSPEAFF; CDR3 DNA: TGCGCCAGCAGCTTGGCCGAGTGGTCACCGGAAGCTTTCTTT